A single sample gave rise to the 18 T cell receptor beta chains below, sequenced in a study of blood T cells in healthy people across ages. A J-beta primer mix and a sample-barcoded 5' primer were used in a second PCR of roughly 7 to 12 cycles. TCRdb re-analysed the 5' RACE reads in MiXCR, keeping a single row per CDR3 protein. The sample yields 760,000 or so distinct CDR3 sequences, 20% to 25% seen once. This sample was shared with a second study, whose subject was T cells of mothers and their children.

Sequencing used blood. The receptors come from a boy aged 5-17 years in good health.

In this sample, this clonotype turned up a few times. This chain connects TRBV7-2 to TRBJ1-5, with TRBD1 identical over 7 bases. The CDR3 is 13 amino acids. CDR1 SGHTA and CDR2 FQGNSA come from the germline V gene. The V segment lost 5 bases and the J segment 5 bases; nucleotides outside the gene matches: 3. CDR3 amino acids: CASSVDRDQPQHF. The CDR3, as DNA: TGTGCCAGCAGCGTAGACAGGGATCAGCCCCAGCATTTT.

The chain's CDR3 is CASSVSRGDGYTF. CDR3 bases: TGTGCCAGCAGTGTTTCCAGGGGTGATGGCTACACCTTC. The chain uses TRBV2 and TRBJ1-2; tentatively, D is TRBD1 (6 bases). The ends were cut back, 4 bases at V and 6 bases at J, with 12 bases in the middle. The CDR3 spans 13 residues. The germline V gene has CDR1 SNHLY and CDR2 FYNNEI.

The chain recombines TRBV20-1 with TRBJ2-7; possible D gene TRBD1, 6 bases. The germline CDR1 and CDR2 sequences are DFQATT and SNEGSKA (reference sequence). This CDR3 spans 12 amino acids. V lost 5 bases and J 5 bases, leaving 13 bases between the germline ends. CDR3 loop: CSAGKQGNEQYF. CDR3 nucleotides: TGCAGTGCTGGGAAACAGGGTAACGAGCAGTACTTC.

The chain is built from TRBV20-1 and TRBJ2-7; a weak D match, TRBD2 (6 bases). This CDR3 region has 15 residues. V shed 3 bases and J shed 3 bases, with 18 bases lying between them. Looked up from germline, CDR1 is DFQATT and CDR2 is SNEGSKA (reference sequence). CDR3 loop: CSASDFRRDFYEQYF. Written as DNA, the CDR3 is TGCAGTGCTAGCGATTTCCGAAGGGACTTCTACGAGCAGTACTTC.

This clonotype was observed a handful of times. The chain employs TRBV29-1 and TRBJ1-1; D gene uncertain. Germline lookup yields CDR1 SQVTM and CDR2 ANQGSEA. This CDR3 comprises 14 residues. Trimming cost V 4 bases and J 0 bases, with 12 bases left between them. CDR3 loop: CSVVPLALNTEAFF. CDR3 nucleotide sequence: TGCAGCGTTGTACCCTTGGCACTGAACACTGAAGCTTTCTTT.

CDR3 loop: CASSSFLTGPSEKLFF. CDR3 sequence (DNA): TGTGCCAGCAGTTCTTTCCTTACAGGGCCGTCTGAAAAACTGTTTTTT. The rearrangement joins TRBV12-3 or TRBV12-4 to TRBJ1-4, with D possibly being TRBD1 (6 bases). The ends were cut back, 4 bases at V and 7 bases at J, with 19 bases in the middle. CDR3 length: 16 residues.

The rearrangement joins TRBV5-1 to TRBJ2-4, with 9 bases identical to TRBD2. Trimming at V came to 3 bases and at J to 1 base, leaving 5 bases not matched to a gene. The CDR3 has 16 amino acids. The germline CDR1 and CDR2 sequences are SGHRS and YFSETQ. The CDR3 nucleotides read TGCGCCAGCAGCTCTTTAGCGGGAGAGGCCAAAAACATTCAGTACTTC. Translating gives CASSSLAGEAKNIQYF. Variable domain in full (rest from reference TRBV5-1 and TRBJ2-4): KAGVTQTPRYLIKTRGQQVTLSCSPISGHRSVSWYQQTPGQGLQFLFEYFSETQRNKGNFPGRFSGRQFSNSRSEMNVSTLELGDSALYLCASSSLAGEAKNIQYFGAGTRLSVL.

This clonotype has a handful of counts. V usage is TRBV15 and J usage is TRBJ2-1, with D uncertain. The CDR3 is 16 amino acids. Trimming shortened V by 1 base and J by 1 base, and 11 bases separated the two germline ends. From germline, CDR1 is LNHNV and CDR2 YYDKDF (reference sequence). The CDR3 spells CATSRVLRGSYNEQFF. CDR3 nucleotide sequence: TGTGCCACCAGCAGAGTCCTAAGAGGATCCTACAATGAGCAGTTCTTC.

Only one count was recorded for this clonotype. An end of the junction does not agree with germline; a read error may underlie this. The chain links TRBV18 to TRBJ2-1; 9 bases agree with TRBD2. From germline, CDR1 is KGHSH and CDR2 LQKENI. The CDR3 runs to 16 residues. In DNA form, the CDR3 reads TGTGCCAGCCCACCTTCCCCTAGCGGGAACCCCAATGAGCAGTTCTTC. The encoded protein is CASPPSPSGNPNEQFF.

Only one count was recorded for this clonotype. The chain links TRBV10-3 to TRBJ2-1; 9 bases fit TRBD2. Looked up from germline, CDR1 is ENHRY and CDR2 is SYGVKD. Losses at the gene ends were 4 bases for V and 6 bases for J; bases not matched to a gene: 10. This CDR3 contains 16 residues. Written as DNA, the CDR3 is TGTGCCATCAGTGTGTCGACTAGCGGCCTCCTCAATGAGCAGTTCTTC. The encoded protein is CAISVSTSGLLNEQFF.

The rearrangement joins TRBV15 to TRBJ2-5; 9 bases align to TRBD2. CDR1 LNHNV and CDR2 YYDKDF come from the germline V gene (reference sequence). There are 18 residues in the CDR3. V was pared by 0 bases and J by 5 bases, with 13 bases of the junction left unmatched. The CDR3 region is CATSRDIPLAGRRETQYF. The CDR3, as DNA: TGTGCCACCAGCAGAGATATCCCCCTAGCGGGGCGTCGCGAGACCCAGTACTTC.

This clonotype came up a few times. The chain couples TRBV7-2 to TRBJ2-5, with D tentatively TRBD2 (6 bases). The closer fit of TRBJ2-1 to the DNA end suggests the J call may be wrong. Germline V gene sequence: CDR1 SGHTA, CDR2 FQGNSA. This CDR3 has 13 residues. The CDR3 DNA is TGTGCCAGCAGCCCCCCTCCGGGACTCGGGCAGTTCTTC. Translated: CASSPPPGLGQFF.

This chain joins TRBV20-1 and TRBJ1-1; D call uncertain. V lost 0 bases to trimming and J lost 7 bases, with 6 bases between them. The CDR3 spans 11 residues. The germline V gene has CDR1 DFQATT and CDR2 SNEGSKA (reference sequence). In nucleotides, the CDR3 is TGCAGTGCTAGAGAGTCAGGTGAAGCTTTCTTT. This gives the protein CSARESGEAFF.

This clonotype was seen ten or more times. The chain uses TRBV7-2 and TRBJ2-7; the D is unclear. This CDR3 comprises 17 residues. Between the trimmed V and J ends, which lost 1 base and 0 bases, there was a span of 16 bases. In germline, CDR1 is SGHTA, CDR2 FQGNSA. The CDR3 protein is CASSLVWSPPSSYEQYF. The CDR3 nucleotides read TGTGCCAGCAGCTTAGTATGGAGTCCGCCAAGCTCCTACGAGCAGTACTTC.

The chain couples TRBV7-2 to TRBJ2-5; the D gene is possibly TRBD2 (6 bases). The V and J ends lost 5 bases and 2 bases respectively, with 15 bases between them. There are 15 residues in the CDR3. Germline V gives CDR1 SGHTA, CDR2 FQGNSA. This CDR3 reads CASSQATGRQETQYF. CDR3 in DNA: TGTGCCAGCAGCCAAGCAACCGGGAGACAAGAGACCCAGTACTTC.

In its sample, this clonotype was seen a few times. V is TRBV12-3 or TRBV12-4 and J is TRBJ2-5; D is undetermined. The V end lost 5 bases, the J end lost 5 bases, and 6 bases lay between the germline ends. This CDR3 has 11 residues. CDR3 loop: CASSGVETQYF. The CDR3 bases are TGTGCCAGCAGTGGGGTCGAGACCCAGTACTTC.

The V gene is TRBV7-2, the J gene TRBJ2-7, with TRBD2 matching over 7 bases. The germline gives CDR1 SGHTA, CDR2 FQGNSA. The CDR3 spans 17 residues. J lost 2 bases, V lost 1 base, and 11 bases had no gene match. Here the CDR3 reads CASSLVGGDEVPYEQYF. As DNA, the CDR3 is TGTGCCAGCAGCTTAGTGGGGGGGGATGAGGTCCCCTACGAGCAGTACTTC.

There are a few counts of this clonotype. The chain recombines TRBV7-9 with TRBJ2-2; TRBD2 matches 8 bases. Germline CDR1 reads SEHNR; CDR2 reads FQNEAQ (reference sequence). The ends lost 1 base at V and 7 bases at J; junction bases unmatched: 5. There are 15 residues in the CDR3. The chain's CDR3 is CASSLGAGAVGELFF. Here the CDR3 DNA reads TGTGCCAGCAGCTTAGGAGCGGGAGCCGTCGGGGAGCTGTTTTTT.